This T cell receptor beta chain was identified during a study of blood T cell repertoires in COVID-19. In the study overall: From the United States, Italy and Spain came samples of acute and convalescent COVID-19. From T cells, B-cell-depleted T cells, or PBMCs came the material, which was cDNA or gDNA.

Authors' analysis steps: The authors estimated nucleated cell counts from reference gene primer amplification. Produced via immunoSEQ multiplex PCR; TCRdb's table is partial and in-frame only. From that table come the V and J calls and clone size; the DNA was used to work out D and trimming. This repertoire shows about 150,000 clones, roughly 91% found once; its top ten account for over 2.5%. The V gene lost 3 bases and the J gene lost 3 bases, with 11 bases spanning the gap. Germline-derived CDR1 and CDR2 are SGHTA and FQGNSA. This CDR3 spans 15 amino acids. The rearrangement uses TRBV7-2 and TRBJ2-2; D possibly corresponds to TRBD1 (6 bases). Sequencing was performed on peripheral blood. The sequence was collected from a man aged 60 to 69 with active or convalescent COVID-19. CDR3 bases: TGTGCCAGCAGCTTTCCCGGGACACACACCGGGGAGCTGTTTTTT. It codes for CASSFPGTHTGELFF.